This entry lists 22 T cell receptor beta chains sequenced from one sample in a study of T-cell reconstitution after alpha-beta-depleted transplantation in children. The authors prepared the TCRbeta library with unique molecular identifiers. TCRdb reprocessed the PCR reads with MiXCR, giving one entry per CDR3 protein. The sample contains roughly 100,000 distinct CDR3 sequences, around 5.9% of which appear only once. Sequenced here: PBMCs, mostly from graft donor cells, sampled 60 days after TCRalphabeta/CD19-depleted stem cell transplant. The receptors here all came from a female patient under 10 years old who had a stem cell transplant for Fanconi anemia, so the T cells may come from the graft donor.

The chain joins TRBV2 to TRBJ2-1; D is undetermined. This CDR3 region has 15 residues. Between the trimmed V and J ends, which lost 6 bases and 3 bases, there was a span of 15 bases. CDR1 and CDR2 (germline): SNHLY, FYNNEI. The CDR3 DNA sequence: TGTGCCAGCAGGGCCTCTTCTCATTTCTACAATGAGCAGTTCTTC. Translating gives CASRASSHFYNEQFF.

V and J are TRBV7-8 and TRBJ1-1; D ambiguous. The CDR3 runs to 13 residues. Trimming shortened V by 4 bases and J by 1 base, and 7 bases separated the two germline ends. Germline assignment: CDR1 SGHVS and CDR2 FQNEAQ. The DNA of the CDR3 is TGTGCCAGCAGCTGGTTGGGGAACACTGAAGCTTTCTTT. This translates into CASSWLGNTEAFF. Looking up the rest from reference TRBV7-8 and TRBJ1-1 gives the full variable domain: GAGVSQSPRYKVAKRGQDVALRCDPISGHVSLFWYQQALGQGPEFLTYFQNEAQLDKSGLPSDRFFAERPEGSVSTLKIQRTQQEDSAVYLCASSWLGNTEAFFGQGTRLTVV.

The table lists this clonotype with many counts. The chain carries TRBV12-3 or TRBV12-4 and TRBJ2-7, with D possibly being TRBD2 (5 bases). This CDR3 contains 14 residues. V dropped 3 bases and J dropped 3 bases, with 12 bases sitting between them. This CDR3 is CASSLTGINYEQYF. In nucleotides, the CDR3 is TGTGCCAGCAGTTTGACGGGAATCAACTACGAGCAGTACTTC.

This clonotype was seen repeatedly, ten times or more. J is TRBJ1-2 and V is TRBV20-1, with D unresolved. The germline V gene has CDR1 DFQATT and CDR2 SNEGSKA (reference sequence). The CDR3 runs 12 residues. Trimming pared 4 bases from V and 1 base from J, leaving 7 bases between. The CDR3 DNA reads TGCAGTGCTAACGGGTATAACTATGGCTACACCTTC. Encoded protein: CSANGYNYGYTF.

Worth noting for this clonotype: This could be a read error, since a much larger clone is one nucleotide away. This chain connects TRBV20-1 to TRBJ2-7, with a possible D match to TRBD1 (6 bases). Germline CDR1 DFQATT, CDR2 SNEGSKA (reference sequence). V was shortened by 5 bases and J by 2 bases, with 13 bases between the two germline ends. The CDR3 runs 13 residues. CDR3 residues: CSALATGPYEQYF. In nucleotides, the CDR3 is TGCAGTGCTCTGGCCACAGGGCCCTACGAGCAGTACTTC.

This clonotype was observed at least ten times. The rearrangement uses TRBV28 and TRBJ2-3, with 14 bases identical to TRBD2. V shed 5 bases, J shed 5 bases, and the junction held 12 bases outside the gene matches. Germline CDR1 is MDHEN and CDR2 is SYDVKM. This CDR3 is 18 amino acids long. CDR3 in amino acids: CASSPGTSGSQEGDTQYF. In DNA, the CDR3 is TGTGCCAGCAGTCCCGGGACTAGCGGGAGCCAAGAGGGAGATACGCAGTATTTT.

This clonotype was counted only a few times. V is TRBV12-3 or TRBV12-4 and J is TRBJ1-1, with 7 bases aligning to TRBD1. With 6 bases clipped from V and 0 bases from J, the junction kept 10 bases outside the gene matches. This CDR3 comprises 16 residues. The CDR3 protein is CASSLDREGVNTEAFF. The CDR3 coding sequence is TGTGCCAGCAGCCTCGACAGGGAGGGGGTGAACACTGAAGCTTTCTTT.

A few counts support this clonotype. The limits of the CDR3 on the DNA are not certain, so only TCRdb's listed CDR3 is given. V usage is TRBV5-1 and J usage is TRBJ1-6; the D call of TRBD1 is as the table states it, not checked on the DNA. The CDR3 adds up to 16 amino acids, both ends counted. Germline assignment: CDR1 SGHRS and CDR2 YFSETQ. CDR3 sequence reads: CASSSSQGKVGSPLHF.

This clonotype has ten or more counts. CDR3 DNA: TGTGCCAGCAGCCAAGATGGGGCGGGGTCAGATACGCAGTATTTT. Residues: CASSQDGAGSDTQYF. This chain connects TRBV4-2 to TRBJ2-3; tentative D call: TRBD2 (6 bases). CDR3 length: 15 amino acids. V was pared by 0 bases and J by 4 bases, with 11 bases between. Germline CDR1 LGHNA, CDR2 YNFKEQ.

This clonotype was observed many times. The chain has TRBV7-9 and TRBJ2-5; weak D call: TRBD2 (5 bases). This CDR3 comprises 14 residues. Trimming removed 7 bases at V and 2 bases at J, with 14 bases between. The germline gives CDR1 SEHNR, CDR2 FQNEAQ (reference sequence). The CDR3 loop reads CASNLAGDQETQYF. The CDR3 coding sequence is TGTGCCAGCAATTTGGCCGGGGATCAAGAGACCCAGTACTTC.

This clonotype was observed a few times. The chain joins TRBV11-2 to TRBJ2-1, with TRBD1 as a possible D gene (5 bases). This CDR3 is built from 13 residues. Trimming took 6 bases from V and 9 from J, leaving 15 bases between them. Germline CDR1 reads SGHAT; CDR2 reads FQNNGV. CDR3 DNA sequence: TGTGCCAGCAGTAACTTACCAGGGTTTGAGCAGTTCTTC. It encodes CASSNLPGFEQFF. Full variable domain (outside the CDR3, taken from reference TRBV11-2 and TRBJ2-1): EAGVAQSPRYKIIEKRQSVAFWCNPISGHATLYWYQQILGQGPKLLIQFQNNGVVDDSQLPKDRFSAERLKGVDSTLKIQPAKLEDSAVYLCASSNLPGFEQFFGPGTRLTVL.

This chain uses TRBV7-2 with TRBJ2-3; D gene uncertain. Germline V gene data show CDR1 as SGHTA and CDR2 as FQGNSA. The CDR3 totals 12 residues. V lost 5 bases, J lost 9 bases, and 12 bases lay in between. This chain's CDR3 is CASSISSATQYF. The CDR3 nucleotides are TGTGCCAGCAGCATATCCAGCGCCACGCAGTATTTT. Filled out from reference TRBV7-2 and TRBJ2-3, the complete variable domain reads GAGVSQSPSNKVTEKGKDVELRCDPISGHTALYWYRQSLGQGLEFLIYFQGNSAPDKSGLPSDRFSAERTGGSVSTLTIQRTQQEDSAVYLCASSISSATQYFGPGTRLTVL.

This clonotype has a count of ten or more. The chain employs TRBV12-3 or TRBV12-4 and TRBJ2-7, with D unclear. Between the trimmed V and J ends, which lost 7 bases and 3 bases, there was a span of 13 bases. This CDR3 comprises 13 residues. In nucleotides, the CDR3 is TGTGCCAGCATCCATACTTGGAACTACGAGCAGTACTTC. Amino acids: CASIHTWNYEQYF.

The V gene is TRBV11-2, the J gene TRBJ1-3; D possibly corresponds to TRBD1 (6 bases). V was trimmed by 3 bases and J by 0 bases, leaving 9 bases between them. CDR1 is SGHAT, CDR2 FQNNGV, per germline. This CDR3 region has 15 residues. Here the CDR3 DNA reads TGTGCCAGCAGCTTTCAGGGGTTCTCTGGAAACACCATATATTTT. This codes for CASSFQGFSGNTIYF.

This clonotype has at least ten counts. This sequence joins TRBV28 and TRBJ2-1; 8 bases agree with TRBD2. Trimming cost V 1 base and J 6 bases; bases outside gene matches: 2. CDR1 is MDHEN, CDR2 SYDVKM, per germline. The CDR3 has 14 residues. CDR3 DNA sequence: TGTGCCAGCAGTTTATACGGGGGGGCCAATGAGCAGTTCTTC. Encoded protein: CASSLYGGANEQFF.

J is TRBJ2-1 and V is TRBV5-1; maybe TRBD1 (8 bases). The CDR3 loop spans 15 amino acids. Germline V lookup: CDR1 SGHRS, CDR2 YFSETQ. V was pared by 2 bases and J by 8 bases, with 17 bases between. The chain's CDR3 is CASSFVQGGIDEQFF. As DNA, the CDR3 is TGCGCCAGCAGCTTCGTACAGGGGGGGATCGATGAGCAGTTCTTC.

The V call is TRBV12-3 or TRBV12-4, the J call TRBJ2-3, with 8 bases that match TRBD2. This CDR3 is 18 amino acids long. Losses at the gene ends were 1 base for V and 0 bases for J; bases not matched to a gene: 9. CDR3 nucleotide sequence: TGTGCCAGCAGTTTAGTTTCTGGGCTAGCGGGTAGCACAGATACGCAGTATTTT. Its protein is CASSLVSGLAGSTDTQYF.

This clonotype was recorded many times. The V and J genes are TRBV5-1 and TRBJ2-7; D remains ambiguous. The CDR3 is 13 amino acids. V was shortened by 2 bases and J by 6 bases, with 12 bases between the two germline ends. CDR1 is SGHRS, CDR2 YFSETQ, per germline. The CDR3 DNA is TGCGCCAGCAGCTTCGAAAATTACCGCGAGCAGTACTTC. Its translation: CASSFENYREQYF.

This clonotype was observed at least ten times. This chain connects TRBV6-5 to TRBJ2-4, with 7 bases identical to TRBD1. V shed 1 base, J shed 1 base, and the junction held 4 bases outside the gene matches. This CDR3 comprises 16 residues. CDR1 is MNHEY and CDR2 is SVGAGI in the germline V gene. CDR3 in DNA: TGTGCCAGCAGTTACTTGGGACAGTCGGCCAAAAACATTCAGTACTTC. It specifies CASSYLGQSAKNIQYF.

The chain recombines TRBV5-4 with TRBJ2-7, with 12 bases aligning to TRBD1. Per germline, CDR1 SGHNT and CDR2 YYREEE (reference sequence). The CDR3 totals 14 residues. V dropped 4 bases and J dropped 7; count of bases not matched to a gene: 6. Written as DNA, the CDR3 is TGTGCCAGCAGCCGGGGACAGGGGGCGAATGAGCAGTACTTC. Protein product: CASSRGQGANEQYF.

This clonotype came up many times. This chain links TRBV12-3 or TRBV12-4 with TRBJ2-7, with TRBD1 matching 12 bases. The J segment lost 4 bases and the V segment lost 3 bases, leaving 10 bases of the junction unmatched. The CDR3 has 17 residues. The CDR3 nucleotides are TGTGCCAGCAGTTTCGGGACAGGGGGCGGAATGAGATACGAGCAGTACTTC. It specifies CASSFGTGGGMRYEQYF.

There are many counts of this clonotype. The chain joins TRBV20-1 to TRBJ2-3; 8 nucleotides match TRBD2. The CDR3 length is 17 residues. J lost 3 bases, V lost 2 bases, and 13 bases had no gene match. Germline V gives CDR1 DFQATT, CDR2 SNEGSKA (reference sequence). This CDR3 is CSARRFAAGAATDTQYF. In DNA form, the CDR3 reads TGCAGTGCTAGAAGGTTTGCAGCGGGGGCGGCGACAGATACGCAGTATTTT.